The 27 T cell receptor beta chains below were found in one sample sequenced in a study of lymphopenia after photon versus proton radiotherapy. The repertoire was sequenced with immunoSEQ multiplex PCR; TCRdb's copy has only in-frame clones and lacks some. The top ten hold around 2% of the sample, which has more than 45,000 clones, 65% to 85% seen once. This specimen was peripheral blood, taken from a patient treated with proton-based radiotherapy. The receptors were sampled from a man between 60 and 75 years old with pancreatic cancer.

The V and J genes are TRBV6-5 and TRBJ1-5; unclear D gene. Germline values: CDR1 MNHEY, CDR2 SVGAGI. This CDR3 region has 13 residues. Deletions cut 0 bases from V and 3 bases from J, with 3 bases between. In DNA form, the CDR3 reads TGTGCCAGCAGTTACTCGGTCAATCAGCCCCAGCATTTT. Amino acid sequence: CASSYSVNQPQHF.

This chain uses TRBV21-1 with TRBJ1-5. TRBV21-1 is a documented pseudogene. The CDR3 length is 12 residues. The CDR3 bases are TGTGCCAGCAGGAGGAGCAATCAGCCCCAGCATTTT. Its protein is CASRRSNQPQHF.

J is TRBJ2-4 and V is TRBV4-1, with 11 bases lining up with TRBD2. There are 21 residues in the CDR3. The germline gives CDR1 MGHRA, CDR2 YSYEKL. V lost 1 base to trimming and J lost 0 bases; unmatched junction nucleotides: 14. Here the CDR3 DNA reads TGCGCCAGCAGCCAAGTCCCTATAGCGGGAGGGCCAACATTAGCCAAAAACATTCAGTACTTC. Its translation is CASSQVPIAGGPTLAKNIQYF.

The chain carries TRBV5-1 and TRBJ2-5; 10 bases match TRBD2. Germline CDR1 SGHRS, CDR2 YFSETQ. The CDR3 covers 15 residues. The junction had 4 bases not matched to a gene; V was cut back by 0 bases and J by 5 bases. Written as DNA, the CDR3 is TGCGCCAGCAGCTTGGCTAGCGGGGGAGGGGAGACCCAGTACTTC. Residues: CASSLASGGGETQYF.

The J gene is TRBJ2-5, the V gene TRBV20-1; D is undetermined. V was shortened by 6 bases and J by 5 bases, with 10 bases between the two germline ends. This CDR3 contains 11 residues. The V gene's germline CDR1 is DFQATT and CDR2 SNEGSKA (reference sequence). The chain's CDR3 is CSAAATETQYF. The CDR3 nucleotides are TGCAGTGCCGCGGCCACCGAGACCCAGTACTTC.

The V gene is TRBV7-7, the J gene TRBJ2-1; TRBD2 matches 9 bases. The V gene's germline CDR1 is SSHAT and CDR2 FNYEAQ (reference sequence). The CDR3 runs 13 residues. The CDR3 is CAVTGLARNEQFF. CDR3 DNA sequence: TGTGCTGTGACGGGACTAGCCCGAAATGAGCAGTTCTTC.

This chain connects TRBV6-1 to TRBJ2-2; D is perhaps TRBD1 or TRBD2 (5 bases each). Per germline, CDR1 MNHNS and CDR2 SASEGT. This CDR3 contains 15 residues. Trimming stripped 5 bases from V and 6 bases from J, with 16 bases between. The CDR3 sequence: CASSPDWVGAGELFF. As DNA, the CDR3 is TGTGCCAGCAGTCCCGACTGGGTGGGGGCCGGGGAGCTGTTTTTT.

V gene TRBV25-1 combines with J gene TRBJ2-3; 8 nucleotides line up with TRBD2. The V gene end was trimmed by 4 bases and the J gene end by 0 bases; junction bases not matched to a gene: 6. Per germline, CDR1 MGHDK and CDR2 SYGVNS. The CDR3 loop spans 16 amino acids. This chain's CDR3 is CASSVNSGTSTDTQYF. In nucleotides, the CDR3 is TGTGCCAGCAGTGTAAATAGCGGGACTAGCACAGATACGCAGTATTTT. Full variable domain (remainder filled in from reference TRBV25-1 and TRBJ2-3): EADIYQTPRYLVIGTGKKITLECSQTMGHDKMYWYQQDPGMELHLIHYSYGVNSTEKGDLSSESTVSRIRTEHFPLTLESARPSHTSQYLCASSVNSGTSTDTQYFGPGTRLTVL.

V gene TRBV18 combines with J gene TRBJ2-1, with 10 bases fitting TRBD1. Per the germline V gene, CDR1 is KGHSH and CDR2 is LQKENI. The CDR3 has 15 amino acids. V lost 7 bases, J lost 7 bases, and 10 bases stayed unmatched. CDR3 sequence (DNA): TGTGCCAGCTTCCCGGGACAGGGGTCAAGGAATGAGCAGTTCTTC. This codes for CASFPGQGSRNEQFF.

This chain joins TRBV2 and TRBJ2-2, with D tentatively TRBD1 (5 bases). V dropped 4 bases and J dropped 1 base, with 10 bases sitting between them. CDR3 size: 15 residues. Germline V gene lookup returns CDR1 SNHLY and CDR2 FYNNEI. CDR3 loop: CASSVVTGNTGELFF. As DNA, the CDR3 is TGTGCCAGCAGTGTTGTAACAGGGAACACCGGGGAGCTGTTTTTT.

The rearrangement uses TRBV5-1 and TRBJ2-7; D perhaps matches TRBD1 (5 bases). Germline assignment: CDR1 SGHRS and CDR2 YFSETQ. Trimming took off 0 bases at V and 4 bases at J, with 14 bases between the two ends. The length of the CDR3 is 15 residues. This chain's CDR3 is CASSLDTGPRYEQYF. In nucleotides, the CDR3 is TGCGCCAGCAGCTTGGATACAGGCCCCAGGTACGAGCAGTACTTC.

The V and J genes are TRBV27 and TRBJ2-4; D possibly uses TRBD1 or TRBD2 (5 bases each). The V gene lost 5 bases and the J gene lost 7 bases, with 15 bases spanning the gap. Germline V lookup: CDR1 MNHEY, CDR2 SMNVEV (reference sequence). This CDR3 is built from 14 residues. The CDR3 spells CASSLGTAFNIQYF. CDR3 nucleotides: TGTGCCAGCAGTCTGGGGACCGCTTTCAACATTCAGTACTTC.

The chain combines TRBV19 with TRBJ1-2; possibly TRBD1 for D (6 bases). The ends were cut back, 0 bases at V and 0 bases at J, with 8 bases in the middle. The CDR3 contains 15 residues. The germline CDR1 and CDR2 sequences are LNHDA and SQIVND (reference sequence). The CDR3 bases are TGTGCCAGTAGTATAGACTGGACAGCTAACTATGGCTACACCTTC. Its protein product is CASSIDWTANYGYTF.

The chain joins TRBV5-1 to TRBJ1-4, with 9 bases identical to TRBD1. V lost 2 bases, J lost 8 bases, and 1 base stayed unmatched. This CDR3 region has 13 residues. Germline lookup yields CDR1 SGHRS and CDR2 YFSETQ. CDR3 sequence: CASSFGQGEKLFF. Written as DNA, the CDR3 is TGCGCCAGCAGCTTTGGACAGGGGGAAAAACTGTTTTTT.

This clone was seen once. This chain connects TRBV30 to TRBJ1-1; D gene ambiguous. The V gene's germline CDR1 is GTSNPN and CDR2 SVGIG (reference sequence). V lost 3 bases and J lost 5, with 16 bases in between. The CDR3 spans 14 residues. In nucleotides, the CDR3 is TGTGCCTGGAGGGCGTCCCCGGCTGGGACTGAAGCTTTCTTT. Translation: CAWRASPAGTEAFF. The full variable domain, completed using reference TRBV30 and TRBJ1-1, is SQTIHQWPATLVQPVGSPLSLECTVEGTSNPNLYWYRQAAGRGLQLLFYSVGIGQISSEVPQNLSASRPQDRQFILSSKKLLLSDSGFYLCAWRASPAGTEAFFGQGTRLTVV.

V and J are TRBV28 and TRBJ2-7; D possibly corresponds to TRBD2 (6 bases). The CDR3 runs to 14 residues. Per germline, CDR1 MDHEN and CDR2 SYDVKM. The germline V and J ends were trimmed by 6 bases and 5 bases, with 17 bases remaining between them. The chain's CDR3 is CASSLSPGLHEQYF. In DNA form, the CDR3 reads TGTGCCAGCAGCCTTTCCCCAGGACTACACGAGCAGTACTTC.

This clone was seen a single time. The chain recombines TRBV29-1 with TRBJ1-2; TRBD1 matches 12 bases. V was pared by 7 bases and J by 8 bases, with 11 bases of the junction left unmatched. This CDR3 spans 14 amino acids. The germline V gene has CDR1 SQVTM and CDR2 ANQGSEA. CDR3 loop: CSAGGGQGARGYTF. The CDR3 DNA follows: TGCAGCGCGGGCGGGGGACAGGGGGCGCGCGGCTACACCTTC.

The chain has TRBV28 and TRBJ2-7, with D tentatively TRBD1 or TRBD2 (5 bases each). Germline lookup yields CDR1 MDHEN and CDR2 SYDVKM. V was shortened by 9 bases and J by 4 bases, with 19 bases between the two germline ends. The CDR3 is 14 residues long. CDR3 loop: CASAKTGGSYEQYF. CDR3 nucleotide sequence: TGTGCCAGTGCTAAAACTGGGGGTTCTTACGAGCAGTACTTC.

CDR3 nucleotides: TGCGCCAGCAGCTTATTAGCGGGAGAAGGGAATGAGCAGTTCTTC. It is translated as CASSLLAGEGNEQFF. The V call is TRBV5-1, the J call TRBJ2-1, with 9 nucleotides matching TRBD2. This CDR3 spans 15 amino acids. Germline trimming cut 2 bases from V and 7 bases from J; bases unmatched to any gene: 7. The germline V gene has CDR1 SGHRS and CDR2 YFSETQ.

This chain links TRBV9 with TRBJ2-3, with 7 bases lining up with TRBD2. Germline trimming cut 1 base from V and 4 bases from J; bases unmatched to any gene: 6. Looked up from germline, CDR1 is SGDLS and CDR2 is YYNGEE. This CDR3 has 15 residues. CDR3 bases: TGTGCCAGCAGCGTACGGGGAGGGAGCGCAGATACGCAGTATTTT. It codes for CASSVRGGSADTQYF.

This chain links TRBV30 with TRBJ1-5; TRBD1 might be the D (5 bases). Germline lookup yields CDR1 GTSNPN and CDR2 SVGIG (reference sequence). The CDR3 contains 13 residues. Trimming removed 0 bases at V and 3 bases at J, with 6 bases between. CDR3 sequence reads: CAWSVGTNQPQHF. The CDR3 DNA reads as TGTGCCTGGAGTGTAGGGACCAATCAGCCCCAGCATTTT. Supplemented by reference TRBV30 and TRBJ1-5, the full variable domain reads SQTIHQWPATLVQPVGSPLSLECTVEGTSNPNLYWYRQAAGRGLQLLFYSVGIGQISSEVPQNLSASRPQDRQFILSSKKLLLSDSGFYLCAWSVGTNQPQHFGDGTRLSIL.

This clone has just one count. The chain carries TRBV28 and TRBJ1-5; maybe TRBD1 (6 bases). Germline V lookup: CDR1 MDHEN, CDR2 SYDVKM. The CDR3 contains 13 residues. V lost 3 bases to trimming and J lost 7 bases, with 10 bases between them. The CDR3 sequence is CASSLGGQQPQHF. In nucleotides, the CDR3 is TGTGCCAGCAGTTTGGGGGGCCAACAGCCCCAGCATTTT.

The chain links TRBV2 to TRBJ2-3, with unresolved D. Germline V gene lookup returns CDR1 SNHLY and CDR2 FYNNEI. Trimming shortened V by 4 bases and J by 2 bases, and 13 bases separated the two germline ends. This CDR3 has 15 amino acids. Here the CDR3 DNA reads TGTGCCAGCAGTGCGGCGGTTTATTCCACAGATACGCAGTATTTT. Its protein is CASSAAVYSTDTQYF.

The V gene is TRBV6-5, the J gene TRBJ2-6; D may match TRBD1 or TRBD2 (5 bases each). V lost 6 bases, J lost 15 bases, and 21 bases lay in between. This CDR3 spans 14 amino acids. The germline CDR1 and CDR2 sequences are MNHEY and SVGAGI. The CDR3, as DNA: TGTGCCAGCAGCCGCCTATCCGGGACGACCTCCCTGACTTTC. It is translated as CASSRLSGTTSLTF.

The chain has TRBV2 and TRBJ2-1; TRBD2 matches 16 bases. This CDR3 comprises 17 residues. Germline V CDR1 and CDR2: SNHLY, FYNNEI. Trimming at V came to 5 bases and at J to 4 bases, leaving 5 bases not matched to a gene. The CDR3 loop reads CASSPGTSGRGYNEQFF. CDR3 nucleotides: TGTGCCAGCAGTCCCGGGACTAGCGGGAGGGGGTACAATGAGCAGTTCTTC. Drawing the rest from reference TRBV2 and TRBJ2-1, the complete variable domain is EPEVTQTPSHQVTQMGQEVILRCVPISNHLYFYWYRQILGQKVEFLVSFYNNEISEKSEIFDDQFSVERPDGSNFTLKIRSTKLEDSAMYFCASSPGTSGRGYNEQFFGPGTRLTVL.

This chain's CDR3 is CASSQDHRETQYF. The CDR3 bases are TGTGCCAGCAGCCAAGATCACCGGGAGACCCAGTACTTC. This chain links TRBV14 with TRBJ2-5; no reliable D call. The CDR3 runs 13 residues. V gave up 0 bases and J gave up 5 bases, with 7 bases separating them. The germline CDR1 and CDR2 sequences are SGHDN and FVKESK. Combining the CDR3 with reference TRBV14 and TRBJ2-5 gives the whole variable domain EAGVTQFPSHSVIEKGQTVTLRCDPISGHDNLYWYRRVMGKEIKFLLHFVKESKQDESGMPNNRFLAERTGGTYSTLKVQPAELEDSGVYFCASSQDHRETQYFGPGTRLLVL.

This clone was seen more than once but under ten times. The chain carries TRBV5-4 and TRBJ2-1, with TRBD2 identical over 8 bases. The CDR3 is made up of 14 amino acids. Germline trimming cut 3 bases from V and 9 bases from J; bases unmatched to any gene: 8. Germline V gene lookup returns CDR1 SGHNT and CDR2 YYREEE (reference sequence). CDR3 sequence: CASSSGGRAGEQFF. The CDR3 DNA is TGTGCCAGCAGCTCGGGAGGGAGGGCCGGTGAGCAGTTCTTC. Based on the CDR3 plus reference TRBV5-4 and TRBJ2-1, the full variable domain is ETGVTQSPTHLIKTRGQQVTLRCSSQSGHNTVSWYQQALGQGPQFIFQYYREEENGRGNFPPRFSGLQFPNYSSELNVNALELDDSALYLCASSSGGRAGEQFFGPGTRLTVL.